One sample yielded the 30 T cell receptor beta chains listed below, sequenced in a study. TCRdb analysed the RT-PCR reads with MiXCR anew, one entry per CDR3 protein. The repertoire has almost 700,000 distinct CDR3 sequences, 13% to 15% of them found once; the top ten carry 3.6%. Input material: memory CD4+ T cells from blood. These receptors were obtained from a female donor in good health, serving as a healthy control.

This clonotype was observed many times. The chain has TRBV20-1 and TRBJ2-7; 7 bases agree with TRBD1. The ends lost 0 bases at V and 6 bases at J; junction bases unmatched: 8. CDR3 size: 14 residues. The germline gives CDR1 DFQATT, CDR2 SNEGSKA (reference sequence). This chain's CDR3 is CSARDSTGKREQYF. The CDR3 DNA is TGCAGTGCTAGAGATTCGACAGGGAAGCGCGAGCAGTACTTC.

The table lists this clonotype with a few counts. The chain has TRBV3-1 and TRBJ1-1; 7 positions match TRBD1. Germline V gene data show CDR1 as LGHDT and CDR2 as YNNKEL (reference sequence). The CDR3 is made up of 15 amino acids. The ends lost 3 bases at V and 3 bases at J; junction bases unmatched: 7. The CDR3 loop reads CASSQGRGGYTEAFF. CDR3 in DNA: TGTGCCAGCAGCCAGGGCAGAGGGGGCTACACTGAAGCTTTCTTT.

This clonotype was counted many times. The rearrangement links TRBV24-1 to TRBJ2-3; D not certain. Germline V CDR1 and CDR2: KGHDR, SFDVKD. V gave up 0 bases and J gave up 3 bases, with 6 bases separating them. The CDR3 runs to 14 residues. The CDR3 DNA sequence: TGTGCCACCAGTGATTTGACGGTTACAGATACGCAGTATTTT. It specifies CATSDLTVTDTQYF.

V and J are TRBV10-1 and TRBJ2-2; 8 bases line up with TRBD2. Looked up from germline, CDR1 is WNHNN and CDR2 is SYGVQD (reference sequence). The CDR3 extends over 14 amino acids. V shed 6 bases and J 3 bases; nucleotides not matched to a gene: 3. This CDR3 reads CASSGGRYTGELFF. The CDR3 DNA reads TGCGCCAGCAGCGGCGGGAGGTACACCGGGGAGCTGTTTTTT.

This clonotype occurred many times. This chain uses TRBV20-1 with TRBJ2-5; D is possibly TRBD1 or TRBD2 (5 bases each). V shed 6 bases and J shed 5 bases, with 19 bases lying between them. The CDR3 covers 14 residues. Germline-derived CDR1 and CDR2 are DFQATT and SNEGSKA (reference sequence). The CDR3 nucleotides read TGCAGTGCGCCGGGGTCAGGGTGGAGGGAGACCCAGTACTTC. The encoded protein is CSAPGSGWRETQYF.

There are many counts of this clonotype. J is TRBJ2-5 and V is TRBV29-1; D possibly corresponds to TRBD1 (6 bases). The CDR3 covers 12 residues. V was clipped by 1 base and J by 4 bases, with 7 bases between them. Germline loops: CDR1 SQVTM, CDR2 ANQGSEA. CDR3 region: CSVEGGGETQYF. The CDR3 region has the DNA TGCAGCGTTGAAGGAGGGGGAGAGACCCAGTACTTC.

This clonotype was detected only a few times. CDR3 DNA sequence: TGCAGTGCAATAACACAGGGGAACTATGGCTACACCTTC. Translation: CSAITQGNYGYTF. The rearrangement joins TRBV20-1 to TRBJ1-2; 7 bases fit TRBD1. Losses at the gene ends were 6 bases for V and 2 bases for J; bases not matched to a gene: 6. The germline V gene has CDR1 DFQATT and CDR2 SNEGSKA (reference sequence). The CDR3 totals 13 residues.

The V call is TRBV20-1, the J call TRBJ2-3, with 10 bases identical to TRBD1. Germline loops: CDR1 DFQATT, CDR2 SNEGSKA (reference sequence). V lost 6 bases and J lost 8; bases outside the gene matches: 8. CDR3 length: 13 amino acids. The CDR3 region is CSAAGTGVVTQYF. DNA of the CDR3: TGCAGTGCCGCAGGGACAGGGGTCGTTACGCAGTATTTT.

CDR3 residues: CSARPGGANTEAFF. CDR3 coding DNA: TGCAGTGCTAGGCCAGGGGGTGCCAACACTGAAGCTTTCTTT. The rearrangement links TRBV20-1 to TRBJ1-1, with TRBD1 matching 7 bases. J gave up 2 bases and V 3 bases, and 6 bases lay outside the gene matches. The CDR3 length is 14 residues. Germline V gene data show CDR1 as DFQATT and CDR2 as SNEGSKA (reference sequence).

In its sample, this clonotype was seen a few times. The chain uses TRBV10-3 and TRBJ2-2; 11 positions match TRBD2. This CDR3 is 14 amino acids long. Germline values: CDR1 ENHRY, CDR2 SYGVKD. Here the CDR3 reads CVTGLAGNTGELFF. CDR3 nucleotides: TGTGTTACCGGACTAGCGGGGAACACCGGGGAGCTGTTTTTT.

Many counts were recorded for this clonotype. CDR3 region: CATRAGATDTQYF. CDR3 bases: TGTGCCACCCGAGCGGGGGCAACAGATACGCAGTATTTT. The chain joins TRBV6-6 to TRBJ2-3, with TRBD2 matching over 8 bases. Germline V gene lookup returns CDR1 MNHNY and CDR2 SVGAGI (reference sequence). CDR3 size: 13 residues. Germline trimming cut 10 bases from V and 3 bases from J; bases unmatched to any gene: 6.

This clonotype appeared a few times. The chain combines TRBV28 with TRBJ2-2, with TRBD2 matching 7 bases. Germline V lookup: CDR1 MDHEN, CDR2 SYDVKM. Trimming at V came to 5 bases and at J to 4 bases, leaving 7 bases not matched to a gene. This CDR3 comprises 15 residues. CDR3 DNA sequence: TGTGCCAGCAGTCCCCAGGCGGGAGTCACCGGGGAGCTGTTTTTT. Protein sequence: CASSPQAGVTGELFF.

The J gene is TRBJ1-4, the V gene TRBV28; maybe TRBD1 (5 bases). Trimming left V 3 bases short and J 3 bases short, with 11 bases between. Germline values: CDR1 MDHEN, CDR2 SYDVKM. The CDR3 length is 15 residues. DNA for the CDR3: TGTGCCAGCAGTTTCTGGGGGGGACCTAATGAAAAACTGTTTTTT. Residues: CASSFWGGPNEKLFF. The full variable domain, completed using reference TRBV28 and TRBJ1-4, is DVKVTQSSRYLVKRTGEKVFLECVQDMDHENMFWYRQDPGLGLRLIYFSYDVKMKEKGDIPEGYSVSREKKERFSLILESASTNQTSMYLCASSFWGGPNEKLFFGSGTQLSVL.

This clonotype was observed a handful of times. V gene TRBV24-1 combines with J gene TRBJ2-1; the D call may be TRBD1 or TRBD2 (7 bases each). Germline V gene lookup returns CDR1 KGHDR and CDR2 SFDVKD. CDR3 length: 13 amino acids. Trimming took off 6 bases at V and 7 bases at J, with 12 bases between the two ends. The CDR3 protein is CATSRQGGNEQFF. CDR3 nucleotides: TGTGCCACCAGTAGGCAGGGGGGGAATGAGCAGTTCTTC.

This clonotype was observed a few times. V gene TRBV25-1 combines with J gene TRBJ2-2; 8 bases agree with TRBD1. CDR1 MGHDK and CDR2 SYGVNS come from the germline V gene. After removal of 0 bases from V and 3 bases from J, the junction contained 15 bases not matched to a gene. The CDR3 sequence is 20 residues long. The DNA of the CDR3 is TGTGCCAGCAGTGAATATGGGGACAGGTCTTCAAAGGGGGACACCGGGGAGCTGTTTTTT. This codes for CASSEYGDRSSKGDTGELFF.

This clonotype was observed a handful of times. V usage is TRBV2 and J usage is TRBJ2-7; no reliable D call. Trimming pared 8 bases from V and 0 bases from J, leaving 8 bases between. This CDR3 comprises 12 residues. Germline values: CDR1 SNHLY, CDR2 FYNNEI. The CDR3, as DNA: TGTGCCAGCGTGGTAACCTCCTACGAGCAGTACTTC. This translates into CASVVTSYEQYF.

The chain employs TRBV6-5 and TRBJ2-4; 12 bases line up with TRBD2. The V gene end was trimmed by 6 bases and the J gene end by 3 bases; junction bases not matched to a gene: 3. The CDR3 has 15 amino acids. The germline gives CDR1 MNHEY, CDR2 SVGAGI. The CDR3 coding sequence is TGTGCCAGCAGCCAACTAGCGGGAGGCAAAAACATTCAGTACTTC. This translates into CASSQLAGGKNIQYF.

The V and J genes are TRBV5-1 and TRBJ1-4; 8 positions agree with TRBD1. V dropped 3 bases and J dropped 6; count of bases not matched to a gene: 4. CDR1 and CDR2 from the germline V gene are SGHRS and YFSETQ. This CDR3 region has 14 residues. The CDR3: CASSWEQGDEKLFF. The CDR3 DNA reads as TGCGCCAGCAGCTGGGAACAGGGGGATGAAAAACTGTTTTTT.

With respect to this clonotype: One end of the junction fails to match germline, which may point to a read error. The V gene is TRBV7-2, the J gene TRBJ2-7, with D possibly TRBD1 on 6 matching bases. Germline-derived CDR1 and CDR2 are SGHTA and FQGNSA. The length of the CDR3 is 15 residues. The CDR3 protein is CASSLAWTVSYEQYF. The CDR3 DNA is TGTGCCAGCAGCCTAGCTTGGACAGTGTCCTACGAGCAGTACTTC.

This clonotype was counted a few times. The chain carries TRBV12-3 or TRBV12-4 and TRBJ1-5; 8 bases are shared with TRBD1. There are 13 residues in the CDR3. J lost 6 bases, V lost 6 bases, and 4 bases had no gene match. CDR3 bases: TGTGCCAGCAGCTACAGGGGGGTTCAGCCCCAGCATTTT. It is translated as CASSYRGVQPQHF.

This clonotype was detected many times. The chain recombines TRBV5-4 with TRBJ2-5, with TRBD2 identical over 8 bases. CDR3 size: 13 residues. Per germline, CDR1 SGHNT and CDR2 YYREEE (reference sequence). J gave up 5 bases and V 2 bases, and 2 bases lay outside the gene matches. This CDR3 is CASSFGGAETQYF. Written as DNA, the CDR3 is TGTGCCAGCAGCTTCGGGGGGGCGGAGACCCAGTACTTC.

Only a few counts were recorded for this clonotype. V and J are TRBV4-3 and TRBJ2-3; 10 positions match TRBD1. Germline assignment: CDR1 LGHNA and CDR2 YSLEER. The CDR3 totals 14 residues. The ends lost 7 bases at V and 6 bases at J; junction bases unmatched: 7. CDR3 sequence (DNA): TGCGCCAGCACCCGGGACAGGGGTCTTGATACGCAGTATTTT. As protein: CASTRDRGLDTQYF.

This clonotype was seen a handful of times. This chain links TRBV18 with TRBJ1-2, with D perhaps TRBD1 (5 bases). CDR1 and CDR2 (germline): KGHSH, LQKENI. The CDR3 runs to 15 residues. Between the trimmed V and J ends, which lost 1 base and 7 bases, there was a span of 16 bases. CDR3 in amino acids: CASSPRQGDAGGYTF. Here the CDR3 DNA reads TGTGCCAGCTCACCACGGCAGGGTGATGCAGGTGGCTACACCTTC.

This clonotype was found many times. The rearrangement uses TRBV7-3 and TRBJ2-5, with D unresolved. Germline CDR1 and CDR2: SGHTA and FQGTGA. The germline V and J ends were trimmed by 2 bases and 5 bases, with 9 bases remaining between them. The length of the CDR3 is 13 residues. The CDR3 spells CASSLYVRETQYF. CDR3 nucleotide sequence: TGTGCCAGCAGCTTATACGTGCGGGAGACCCAGTACTTC.

There are a few counts of this clonotype. The CDR3 sequence is CASSPGLAGATQETQYF. CDR3 nucleotide sequence: TGTGCCAGCAGCCCGGGACTAGCGGGAGCAACCCAAGAGACCCAGTACTTC. V gene TRBV5-4 combines with J gene TRBJ2-5; TRBD2 matches at 14 bases. Unmatched junction bases numbered 6, after V lost 4 bases and J lost 1 base. From germline, CDR1 is SGHNT and CDR2 YYREEE (reference sequence). This CDR3 is 17 amino acids long.

This clonotype has a count of ten or more. The chain links TRBV20-1 to TRBJ2-1; 7 nucleotides match TRBD1. The CDR3 consists of 13 residues. Trimming cost V 2 bases and J 7 bases; bases outside gene matches: 5. Per germline, CDR1 DFQATT and CDR2 SNEGSKA (reference sequence). The CDR3 bases are TGCAGTGCTAGAAGGACAGGACCGAATGAGCAGTTCTTC. Protein product: CSARRTGPNEQFF.

The rearrangement links TRBV7-3 to TRBJ1-1, with 8 bases aligning to TRBD1. Germline V CDR1 and CDR2: SGHTA, FQGTGA. CDR3 length: 20 residues. The junction had 17 bases not matched to a gene; V was cut back by 2 bases and J by 0 bases. The CDR3: CASSLFGRGSGGLLNTEAFF. In nucleotides, the CDR3 is TGTGCCAGCAGCTTATTTGGTCGGGGGTCAGGGGGCCTATTGAACACTGAAGCTTTCTTT.

This clonotype came up a few times. The V call is TRBV20-1, the J call TRBJ2-3; no clear D. The V gene lost 0 bases and the J gene lost 2 bases, with 12 bases spanning the gap. From germline, CDR1 is DFQATT and CDR2 SNEGSKA (reference sequence). The CDR3 has 15 amino acids. The CDR3 sequence: CSARDHRKTTDTQYF. For the CDR3, the DNA is TGCAGTGCTAGAGATCACCGGAAAACCACAGATACGCAGTATTTT.

The J gene is TRBJ2-2, the V gene TRBV7-3; 8 bases match TRBD1. Trimming cost V 5 bases and J 5 bases; bases outside gene matches: 7. CDR3 length: 15 residues. Germline CDR1 reads SGHTA; CDR2 reads FQGTGA. The CDR3 region has the DNA TGTGCCAGCAGCGTTGGACAGGGTCTTACCGGGGAGCTGTTTTTT. The encoded protein is CASSVGQGLTGELFF. The whole variable domain, remainder taken from reference TRBV7-3 and TRBJ2-2, is GAGVSQTPSNKVTEKGKYVELRCDPISGHTALYWYRQSLGQGPEFLIYFQGTGAADDSGLPNDRFFAVRPEGSVSTLKIQRTERGDSAVYLCASSVGQGLTGELFFGEGSRLTVL.

This clonotype was counted only a few times. This chain joins TRBV20-1 and TRBJ2-3, with TRBD2 as a possible D gene (6 bases). Germline V lookup: CDR1 DFQATT, CDR2 SNEGSKA (reference sequence). Trimming pared 0 bases from V and 0 bases from J, leaving 10 bases between. The CDR3 runs to 15 residues. CDR3 sequence: CSARDQSGSTDTQYF. The DNA for the CDR3 is TGCAGTGCTAGAGACCAGAGCGGGAGCACAGATACGCAGTATTTT.